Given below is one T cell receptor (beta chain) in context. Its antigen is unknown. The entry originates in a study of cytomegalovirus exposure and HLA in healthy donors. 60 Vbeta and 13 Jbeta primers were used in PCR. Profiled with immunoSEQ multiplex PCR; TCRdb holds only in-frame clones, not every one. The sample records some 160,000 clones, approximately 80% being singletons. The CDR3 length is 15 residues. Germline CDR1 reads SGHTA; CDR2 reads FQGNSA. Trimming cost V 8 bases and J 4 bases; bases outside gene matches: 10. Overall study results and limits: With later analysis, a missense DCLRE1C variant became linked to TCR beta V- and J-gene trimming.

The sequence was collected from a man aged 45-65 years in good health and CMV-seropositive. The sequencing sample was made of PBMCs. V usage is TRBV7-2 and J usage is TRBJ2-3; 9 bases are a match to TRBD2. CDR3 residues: CASALVAGGSDTQYF. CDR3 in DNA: TGTGCCAGCGCCCTGGTGGCGGGGGGGTCAGATACGCAGTATTTT.